The 24 T cell receptor beta chains below were found in one sample sequenced in a study of blood T cells in healthy people across ages (dated by TCRdb to the mid-2010s). Receptor libraries were prepared by 5' RACE. Sequenced using an Illumina HiSeq 2500. A second PCR of roughly 6 to 12 cycles was run with a J-beta primer mix and a sample-barcoded 5' primer. The public reads were run again by TCRdb, first through fastp at Q25 and then through MiXCR, and only productive beta chains were kept. For every CDR3 protein sequence, its rows merge into one entry that carries the most common genes and DNA. The sample table records 380,000 or so distinct CDR3 sequences; roughly half of these occur just once. Under 60% of the sample lies in the top ten. Sequenced sample: blood. The receptors were gathered from a man between 60 and 70 years old in good health.

In this sample, this clonotype turned up a few times. V is TRBV10-2 and J is TRBJ2-7, with 9 positions matching TRBD1. Looked up from germline, CDR1 is WSHSY and CDR2 is SAAADI. The junction had 4 bases not matched to a gene; V was cut back by 3 bases and J by 4 bases. The CDR3 spans 14 residues. The CDR3 spells CASSDSGQGYEQYF. The CDR3 DNA reads as TGCGCCAGCAGTGATTCGGGACAGGGTTACGAGCAGTACTTC.

Points on this clonotype: At one boundary the junction diverges from the germline segment, which might be a read error. The chain employs TRBV6-5 and TRBJ2-5; TRBD2 is a possible D gene (6 bases). The DNA end is more similar to TRBJ2-7, so the J call may be wrong. This CDR3 has 15 residues. Germline V gives CDR1 MNHEY, CDR2 SVGAGI. The CDR3: CVSSYGGVGTYEQYF. The CDR3 DNA follows: TGTGTCAGCAGTTACGGGGGAGTCGGGACCTACGAGCAGTACTTC.

V is TRBV15 and J is TRBJ2-1; no clear D. The CDR3 has 13 residues. The germline V gene encodes CDR1 LNHNV and CDR2 YYDKDF (reference sequence). The V and J ends lost 0 bases and 9 bases respectively, with 9 bases between them. The CDR3 reads CATSRDGYGEQFF. CDR3 sequence (DNA): TGTGCCACCAGCAGAGATGGGTACGGTGAGCAGTTCTTC.

This chain uses TRBV18 with TRBJ1-1, with D possibly being TRBD1 (5 bases). V was cut by 4 bases and J by 3 bases, with 12 bases left in between. The CDR3 is made up of 14 amino acids. The germline V gene has CDR1 KGHSH and CDR2 LQKENI. The CDR3 is CASSLRGSYTEAFF. DNA of the CDR3: TGTGCCAGCTCACTAAGGGGCAGCTACACTGAAGCTTTCTTT.

V gene TRBV5-6 combines with J gene TRBJ2-4, with no clear D. Germline-derived CDR1 and CDR2 are SGHDT and YYEEEE. V lost 2 bases, J lost 0 bases, and 9 bases lay in between. CDR3 length equals 15 residues. CDR3 nucleotide sequence: TGTGCCAGCAGCTTCGTTACTTTAGCCAAAAACATTCAGTACTTC. It yields the protein CASSFVTLAKNIQYF.

Notes on this clonotype: No conserved phenylalanine or tryptophan ends this CDR3, so it is likely a read error. The chain links TRBV4-1 to TRBJ2-3; 13 bases line up with TRBD2. The trim removed 1 base at V and 4 bases at J, leaving 8 bases unmatched. Germline values: CDR1 MGHRA, CDR2 YSYEKL. CDR3 length: 18 residues. The CDR3, as DNA: TGCGCCAGCAGCCAAGCCGGGACTAGCGGGACTAGGGCAGATACGCAGTATTAT. This gives the protein CASSQAGTSGTRADTQYY.

This clonotype was picked up many times. The chain is built from TRBV20-1 and TRBJ1-2; D remains unclear. There are 13 residues in the CDR3. The V gene lost 3 bases and the J gene lost 3 bases, with 11 bases spanning the gap. The germline CDR1 and CDR2 sequences are DFQATT and SNEGSKA (reference sequence). The CDR3: CSARYWEDYGYTF. CDR3 nucleotide sequence: TGCAGTGCTAGGTATTGGGAGGACTATGGCTACACCTTC.

In its sample, this clonotype was seen once. A read error may be the cause here, since a much bigger clone is one base away. This chain links TRBV3-1 with TRBJ2-7, with 9 bases identical to TRBD1. Germline lookup yields CDR1 LGHDT and CDR2 YNNKEL (reference sequence). The CDR3 is 15 amino acids. CDR3 bases: TGTGCCAGCAGGCCTGGGACAGGGTTCGCCTACGGGCAGTACTTC. Its translation is CASRPGTGFAYGQYF.

This clonotype was recorded a few times. The V call is TRBV20-1, the J call TRBJ2-4; D is undetermined. Germline values: CDR1 DFQATT, CDR2 SNEGSKA (reference sequence). This CDR3 comprises 16 residues. V lost 8 bases and J lost 4, with 24 bases in between. The CDR3 here is CSPDPQGGSPKNIQYF. The CDR3 DNA reads TGCAGTCCAGATCCCCAAGGCGGCTCTCCGAAAAACATTCAGTACTTC.

The V and J genes are TRBV20-1 and TRBJ2-1; 11 nucleotides match TRBD2. This CDR3 spans 15 amino acids. After removal of 6 bases from V and 2 bases from J, the junction contained 6 bases not matched to a gene. Germline CDR1 DFQATT, CDR2 SNEGSKA (reference sequence). CDR3 protein: CSAVLAGGPYNEQFF. CDR3 DNA: TGCAGTGCGGTTTTAGCGGGAGGGCCCTACAATGAGCAGTTCTTC.

This chain links TRBV20-1 with TRBJ2-3, with D maybe TRBD1 (5 bases). Germline loops: CDR1 DFQATT, CDR2 SNEGSKA (reference sequence). The CDR3 is made up of 16 amino acids. V lost 2 bases and J 2 bases, leaving 17 bases between the germline ends. The CDR3 loop reads CSARPRRQLDTDTQYF. The CDR3 DNA is TGCAGTGCTAGACCCCGCCGACAGTTAGACACAGATACGCAGTATTTT.

Note on this clonotype: A read error may account for a junction end that differs from germline. The chain employs TRBV20-1 and TRBJ2-7; D could derive from TRBD1 or TRBD2 (5 bases each). This CDR3 is built from 12 residues. CDR1 DFQATT and CDR2 SNEGSKA come from the germline V gene (reference sequence). CDR3 loop: CSSTGTPNEQYF. CDR3 nucleotide sequence: TGTAGTTCGACCGGGACCCCCAATGAGCAGTACTTC.

The rearrangement joins TRBV20-1 to TRBJ1-4; possibly TRBD1 for D (5 bases). From germline, CDR1 is DFQATT and CDR2 SNEGSKA (reference sequence). Trimming left V 5 bases short and J 8 bases short, with 18 bases between. The CDR3 covers 14 residues. CDR3 in amino acids: CSAATQGLREKLFF. DNA for the CDR3: TGCAGTGCTGCCACGCAGGGTCTAAGAGAAAAACTGTTTTTT.

The chain combines TRBV30 with TRBJ2-7; D unresolved. The germline V and J ends were trimmed by 5 bases and 3 bases, with 11 bases remaining between them. This CDR3 has 12 amino acids. Germline V gives CDR1 GTSNPN, CDR2 SVGIG (reference sequence). The CDR3 protein is CAWADDFYEQYF. In DNA form, the CDR3 reads TGTGCCTGGGCGGACGACTTCTACGAGCAGTACTTC.

This clonotype was counted only a few times. CDR3 loop: CSARQGADYGYTF. For the CDR3, the DNA is TGCAGTGCTAGACAGGGGGCGGACTATGGCTACACCTTC. The rearrangement uses TRBV20-1 and TRBJ1-2; 8 bases match TRBD1. The CDR3 length is 13 residues. Per germline, CDR1 DFQATT and CDR2 SNEGSKA (reference sequence). Trimming cost V 2 bases and J 3 bases; bases outside gene matches: 2.

This clonotype came up a few times. This rearrangement joins TRBV7-9 to TRBJ2-3; no clear D. The CDR3 has 14 residues. The V gene lost 5 bases and the J gene lost 2 bases, with 11 bases spanning the gap. Germline V CDR1 and CDR2: SEHNR, FQNEAQ (reference sequence). CDR3 nucleotides: TGTGCCAGCAGCGTTAAGGATAACACAGATACGCAGTATTTT. Amino acids: CASSVKDNTDTQYF.

Notes on this clonotype: Just one base apart from a much larger clone, this may be a read error. The V gene is TRBV13, the J gene TRBJ2-7; unclear D gene. Trimming left V 5 bases short and J 1 base short, with 9 bases between. The CDR3 has 13 amino acids. Germline V CDR1 and CDR2: PRHDT, FYEKMQ (reference sequence). The CDR3 DNA sequence: TGTGCCAGCAGCGTGCCCTTTTCCTACGAGCAGTACTTC. Translated: CASSVPFSYEQYF.

This clonotype was picked up one time. The chain is built from TRBV7-6 and TRBJ1-4; D unclear. Germline values: CDR1 SGHVS, CDR2 FNYEAQ. CDR3 size: 16 residues. The V end was cut by 4 bases, the J end by 9 bases, with 21 bases between. The DNA of the CDR3 is TGTGCCAGCAGCTCGGACCGAAACCCCGTTCGGCAAAAACTGTTTTTT. This sequence encodes CASSSDRNPVRQKLFF.

This clonotype was detected a few times. J is TRBJ2-7 and V is TRBV20-1; D is undetermined. Trimming took off 8 bases at V and 2 bases at J, with 10 bases between the two ends. CDR1 is DFQATT and CDR2 is SNEGSKA in the germline V gene (reference sequence). The CDR3 is 11 residues long. This CDR3 is CSFRDAYEQYF. CDR3 nucleotides: TGCAGTTTCAGAGATGCCTACGAGCAGTACTTC.

This clonotype was recorded a few times. The chain has TRBV6-2 or TRBV6-3 and TRBJ2-6; D might be TRBD1 (5 bases). V was clipped by 10 bases and J by 4 bases, with 14 bases between them. The CDR3 consists of 14 residues. Germline assignment: CDR1 MNHEY and CDR2 SVGEGT. The CDR3 DNA reads as TGTGCCACCAGGGTGAGGCTCGGGGCCAACGTCCTGACTTTC. As protein: CATRVRLGANVLTF.

Details on this clonotype: The junction departs from germline at one end; a sequencing error may be responsible. The chain recombines TRBV6-5 with TRBJ2-7; tentatively, D is TRBD1 or TRBD2 (6 bases each). Germline values: CDR1 MNHEY, CDR2 SVGAGI. The CDR3 consists of 13 residues. The CDR3 sequence is CVSSWEQGGEQYF. DNA of the CDR3: TGTGTCAGCAGTTGGGAACAGGGAGGCGAGCAGTACTTC.

This clonotype was seen many times. The rearrangement uses TRBV20-1 and TRBJ2-5; D ambiguous. V shed 6 bases and J shed 3 bases, with 17 bases lying between them. Germline V gene data show CDR1 as DFQATT and CDR2 as SNEGSKA (reference sequence). The CDR3 is 14 amino acids. The CDR3 here is CSASWLDAKETQYF. In DNA, the CDR3 is TGCAGTGCCAGCTGGCTAGATGCGAAAGAGACCCAGTACTTC.

The chain links TRBV20-1 to TRBJ2-1, with D perhaps TRBD2 (6 bases). With 6 bases removed from V and 9 bases from J, the gap between germline ends came to 12 bases. There are 11 residues in the CDR3. Per the germline V gene, CDR1 is DFQATT and CDR2 is SNEGSKA (reference sequence). CDR3 residues: CSARGLSEQFF. As DNA, the CDR3 is TGCAGTGCGCGGGGTTTAAGTGAGCAGTTCTTC.

There are a few counts of this clonotype. The rearrangement joins TRBV7-8 to TRBJ2-7; a possible D gene is TRBD2 (6 bases). The ends were cut back, 2 bases at V and 1 base at J, with 15 bases in the middle. Germline V gene lookup returns CDR1 SGHVS and CDR2 FQNEAQ. This CDR3 region has 16 residues. Here the CDR3 reads CASSLIGTSTSYEQYF. The CDR3, as DNA: TGTGCCAGCAGCTTAATCGGGACTTCCACATCCTACGAGCAGTACTTC.